This TCR beta chain was sequenced in a study of cytomegalovirus exposure and HLA in healthy donors. The protocol was immunoSEQ multiplex PCR, while the TCRdb copy is restricted to in-frame clones and leaves out a portion. The sample lists some 120,000 clones, around 94% seen once, with less than 1.5% in the top ten. Study-level points and caveats: TCR sequences were mostly rare, though some public TCRs occurred in many donors.

The CDR3 covers 15 residues. The germline gives CDR1 MDHEN, CDR2 SYDVKM. Deletions cut 7 bases from V and 7 bases from J, with 19 bases between. In this sample, this clone turned up a few times. Its antigen remains unidentified. The rearrangement links TRBV28 to TRBJ2-2; TRBD2 might be the D (6 bases). This TCR was recovered from a woman under 30 in good health and CMV-seronegative. Sequencing was carried out using PBMCs. The DNA for the CDR3 is TGTGCCAGCAACCCGGCGGGGATTACGATCGGGGAGCTGTTTTTT. It codes for CASNPAGITIGELFF.